This T cell receptor beta chain came from a study of shared clonotypes between healthy human individuals. Per the germline V gene, CDR1 is SGHDN and CDR2 is FVKESK. V shed 5 bases and J 4 bases; nucleotides not matched to a gene: 5. This CDR3 region has 14 residues. Assay: immunoSEQ multiplex PCR; the TCRdb copy retains only in-frame clones and omits some. The sample includes more than 1,200,000 clones, roughly 98.5% of them seen just once. The sequence derives from a man aged 25 to 45 in good health. Sequencing was performed on naive CD4+ T cells sorted from blood. Subset: CD45RA+ positively selected. The rearrangement uses TRBV14 and TRBJ2-1; 7 bases line up with TRBD2. The CDR3 loop is CASSYRDYYNEQFF. CDR3 bases: TGTGCCAGCAGCTACCGGGACTATTACAATGAGCAGTTCTTC.